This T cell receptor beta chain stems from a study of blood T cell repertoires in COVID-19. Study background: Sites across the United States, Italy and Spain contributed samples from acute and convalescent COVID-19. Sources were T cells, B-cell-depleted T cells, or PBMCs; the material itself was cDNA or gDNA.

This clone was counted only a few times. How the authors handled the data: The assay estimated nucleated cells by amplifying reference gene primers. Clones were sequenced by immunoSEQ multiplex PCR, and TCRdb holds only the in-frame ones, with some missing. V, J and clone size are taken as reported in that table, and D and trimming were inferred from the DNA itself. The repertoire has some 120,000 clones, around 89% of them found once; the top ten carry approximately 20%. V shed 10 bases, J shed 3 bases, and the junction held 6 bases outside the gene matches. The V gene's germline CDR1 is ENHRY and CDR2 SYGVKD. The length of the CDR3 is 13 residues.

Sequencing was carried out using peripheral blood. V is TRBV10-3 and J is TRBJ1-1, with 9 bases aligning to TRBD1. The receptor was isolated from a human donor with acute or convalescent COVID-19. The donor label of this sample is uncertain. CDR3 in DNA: TGTGCCACGGGACAGGGCTCGGACACTGAAGCTTTCTTT. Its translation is CATGQGSDTEAFF.